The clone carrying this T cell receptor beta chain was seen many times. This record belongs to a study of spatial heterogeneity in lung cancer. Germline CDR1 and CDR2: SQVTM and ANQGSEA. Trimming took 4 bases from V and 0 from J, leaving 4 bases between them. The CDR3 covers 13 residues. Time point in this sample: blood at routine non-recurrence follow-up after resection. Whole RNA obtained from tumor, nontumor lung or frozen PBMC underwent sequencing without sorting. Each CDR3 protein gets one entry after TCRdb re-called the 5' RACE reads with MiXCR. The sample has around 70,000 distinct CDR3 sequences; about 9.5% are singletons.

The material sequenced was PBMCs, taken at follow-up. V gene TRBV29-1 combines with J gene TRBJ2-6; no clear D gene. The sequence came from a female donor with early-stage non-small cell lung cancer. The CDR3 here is CSVVSSGANVLTF. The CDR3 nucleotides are TGCAGCGTTGTAAGCTCTGGGGCCAACGTCCTGACTTTC.